This TCR beta chain was sequenced in a study of cytomegalovirus exposure and HLA in healthy donors. Study context: Earlier findings included about 120 million unique TCR beta sequences obtained from 150 million to 200 million T cells. Study-level findings and limits: In an earlier analysis, productive rearrangement rates for most beta V segments clustered near 87% or 30%. Cytomegalovirus-associated status was assigned to 164 TCR beta chains.

The V and J ends lost 3 bases and 3 bases respectively, with 14 bases between them. The CDR3 length is 15 residues. The V gene's germline CDR1 is SGHTA and CDR2 FQGNSA. The PCR had 60 Vbeta and 13 Jbeta primers. Repertoires were generated with immunoSEQ multiplex PCR, while TCRdb's copy carries only in-frame clones and drops some. The table records roughly 98,000 clones, 65% to 80% of them present only once. With regard to this clone: The antigen is undetermined.

J is TRBJ1-1 and V is TRBV7-2; D is perhaps TRBD1 (5 bases). This receptor was identified in a female donor in good health and CMV-seropositive. Sequenced: PBMCs. CDR3 protein: CASSLRRGWDTEAFF. The CDR3 DNA reads as TGTGCCAGCAGCTTGAGGAGGGGCTGGGACACTGAAGCTTTCTTT. The entire variable domain, with the rest obtained from reference TRBV7-2 and TRBJ1-1, is as follows: GAGVSQSPSNKVTEKGKDVELRCDPISGHTALYWYRQSLGQGLEFLIYFQGNSAPDKSGLPSDRFSAERTGGSVSTLTIQRTQQEDSAVYLCASSLRRGWDTEAFFGQGTRLTVV.